This TCR beta chain was identified in a study of CD8 T cells in ankylosing spondylitis (dated by TCRdb to 2015 to 2018). Context from the whole study: The study profiled T cell receptor beta repertoires in healthy donors and ankylosing spondylitis patients to find disease-linked TCR variants. The whole study cohort included over a hundred healthy donors and roughly 24 ankylosing spondylitis patients. Peripheral blood was sampled, and synovial fluid was additionally collected from ankylosing spondylitis patients. What the study reported, not specific to this receptor: The disease-linked clones showed a CD8+ phenotype and occurred at relatively low frequencies in peripheral blood. Significant enrichment of the disease-linked clones was reported in matched synovial fluid samples from ankylosing spondylitis patients. A TCR beta motif made up of several highly homologous amino acid variants appeared to be characteristic of blood from ankylosing spondylitis patients. Some of the motif variants had been reported before in the synovial fluid and blood of reactive arthritis patients, a finding that suggests common disease-initiation mechanisms.

TCRdb lists the instrument as Illumina HiSeq 2500. Quantitative 5'-RACE with molecular barcodes was used to prepare TCR beta libraries. The paper's processing steps were these. A new computational method based on a probabilistic model of VDJ rearrangement was used to identify disease-linked TCR variants. TCRdb reanalyzed the raw reads on its own, using fastp at Q25 for trimming and MiXCR for clone calling, and kept in-frame beta chains. Identical CDR3 proteins give one entry, which carries the most common genes and DNA. These V and J calls originate from TCRdb's pipeline instead of the authors' own analysis. For this sample the table gives tens of thousands of distinct CDR3 sequences, of which around 10% were detected only once. Clones ranked in the top ten supply roughly 1.3% of the sample. This clonotype has a count of ten or more. This receptor's antigen is unknown. The sample holds no much larger clone one base away, and base qualities are not on file.

This clonotype was obtained from a male donor with ankylosing spondylitis or in good health (not recorded which). The sample was blood, either unsorted or a sorted T cell fraction (not recorded which).

This receptor carries the CDR3 CASSFDRGRGSNQPQHF. The nucleotide sequence is TGTGCCAGCAGTTTCGACAGGGGGCGTGGGAGCAATCAGCCCCAGCATTTT. The receptor chain draws on TRBV12-3 or TRBV12-4 and TRBJ1-5; 10 central bases correspond to TRBD1. From the cysteine up to the phenylalanine, the CDR3 has a length of 17 residues. Only CDR3 DNA remains: 51 bases, in frame from the first base. The junction shows trimming of 3 bases on V and 1 base on J, and the gene matches do not reach 6 bases of it.